This TCR beta chain emerged from a study of regulatory T cells in long-lasting Graves disease (dated by TCRdb to the early 2020s). For the wider study: Patients with newly diagnosed Graves' disease had been on antithyroid drugs for under 3 months. The study was registered as a clinical trial and conducted in China. Persistent Graves' disease patients were compared with newly diagnosed Graves' disease patients by peripheral blood TCR sequencing and RNA sequencing. A total of 33 samples were covered by TCR sequencing, comprising some 13 persistent and 20 newly diagnosed Graves' disease patients.

Preparation of the library involved multiplex PCR. The sequencer was an Illumina HiSeq 4000. To build TCR beta libraries, CDR3 regions were amplified by Arm-PCR using iRepertoire HTBI primers. PCR products were gel purified before sequencing. In the authors' own workflow: Across samples, fewer than 70 TRBV and 13 to 15 TRBJ segments were identified and used for gene usage analysis of CDR3 amino acid clonotypes. COPE and FqMerger were used to merge the filtered high-quality paired reads into contigs. BLAST was used to align contigs to IMGT TRBV, TRBD and TRBJ reference genes, and CDR3 was defined according to IMGT. Any clonotype with a frequency above 0.1% was counted as a highly expanded clone. Repertoire diversity was measured by Shannon entropy, and V-J evenness by the Gini coefficient. A clonotype found in more than one individual was treated as public. In TCRdb, the public reads were trimmed at Q25 with fastp and aligned with MiXCR, with productive beta chains retained. Rows merge per CDR3 protein into single entries with the most common DNA and genes. The V and J calls and clone size are TCRdb's, not the authors'. The sample table lists fewer than 350,000 distinct CDR3 sequences, about 20% of them with a count of one. The ten most abundant clones make up less than 40% of the sample.

The study at large found these results: Persistent disease showed preferential use of TRBV28, TRBJ1-2 and TRBJ2-5, whereas newly diagnosed disease favored TRBV20-1 and TRBJ2-1. The authors acknowledged the small sample size as a limitation that may reduce accuracy. Persistent Graves' disease patients showed lower TCR Shannon entropy and fewer highly expanded clones than newly diagnosed patients, suggesting clonal expansion. Only peripheral blood was studied, because thyroid tissue, the primary lesion, was inaccessible. Patients with persistent disease shared more public clonotypes (about 2,900) than newly diagnosed patients did (about 970). Sequencing and analysis were limited to the TCR beta chain.

According to the germline V gene, CDR1 reads MDHEN and CDR2 reads SYDVKM. V and J lose 3 bases and 4 bases, and a span of 19 bases separates them. From cysteine to phenylalanine, the CDR3 is 17 amino acids long. Only CDR3 DNA is held: 51 bases, read in frame from base 1. This clonotype was seen at least ten times. The clone's antigen remains unknown. No much larger clone is present one base from it, and per-base qualities are unavailable. Read against the paper, the sample's time point label means: newly diagnosed GD, antithyroid drugs for less than 3 months. For both TCR sequencing and RNA sequencing, RNA was extracted from PBMCs using TRIzol. The diagnosis of Graves' disease followed American Thyroid Association guidelines. Patients for the study were recruited at an endocrinology department in Xi'an, China. Each patient gave around 9.2 milliliters of peripheral blood, collected in an EDTA anticoagulant tube. PBMCs were isolated by Ficoll Paque Plus density gradient separation without further T cell sorting. RNA quality was checked with an Agilent 2100 Bioanalyzer and agarose gel, and concentration with a NanoDrop 2000.

The sequencing used peripheral blood mononuclear cells (PBMCs), collected at new diagnosis, from a patient treated with antithyroid drugs. The V and J genes are TRBV28 and TRBJ1-5; matching of 5 bases hints at TRBD1 as the D gene. This TCR derives from a female donor with Graves disease. The nucleotide sequence reads TGTGCCAGCAGTTTCCAAAAATTGGGACGGTTTAATCAGCCCCAGCATTTT. Its amino acids are CASSFQKLGRFNQPQHF.